This is a list of T cell receptor beta chains from one sample in a study of T cell responses to AZD1222 COVID-19 vaccine. The table came from immunoSEQ multiplex PCR; TCRdb's copy has only in-frame clones and leaves some out. The sample includes 100,000 to 150,000 clones, 88% seen only once; the top ten take around 19%. This sample comprised peripheral blood, obtained on day 0 of MenACWY control vaccination. The receptors shown here come from an adult in good health. CDR3s include the opening cysteine and the closing phenylalanine or tryptophan. A D gene is named only where the DNA matches it firmly. Where a row states a size, it is once, few, many or the class of an expanded clone; other rows omit it.

TRBD2	TRBV3-1/TRBV3-2	-	TRBJ2-5	CASSRIAGGGETQYF	TGTGCCAGCAGCCGAATAGCGGGAGGGGGGGAGACCCAGTACTTC
-	TRBV5-1	-	TRBJ2-2	CATSSDTPRTGELFF	TGCGCCACCTCCTCGGACACTCCCAGGACCGGGGAGCTGTTTTTT
TRBD2	TRBV18	-	TRBJ2-3	CASSPPGLAGSSYF	TGTGCCAGCTCACCACCGGGGCTAGCGGGATCTTCGTATTTT
-	TRBV9	-	TRBJ1-2	CASSVGFSGYTF	TGTGCCAGCAGCGTAGGATTCAGTGGCTACACCTTC
TRBD1	TRBV27	-	TRBJ2-1	CASSLATGVHNEQFF	TGTGCCAGCAGTTTGGCGACAGGGGTGCACAATGAGCAGTTCTTC
-	TRBV28	few	TRBJ2-3	CASRSLVGGTDTQYF	TGTGCCAGCAGGTCCCTAGTAGGGGGCACAGATACGCAGTATTTT
-	TRBV3-1/TRBV3-2	-	TRBJ1-2	CASSQASGAWYGYTF	TGTGCCAGCAGCCAAGCCTCCGGGGCATGGTATGGCTACACCTTC
TRBD2	TRBV10-3	-	TRBJ2-3	CAISEIASGSTDTQYF	TGTGCCATCAGTGAAATCGCTAGCGGGAGCACAGATACGCAGTATTTT
-	TRBV5-1	few	TRBJ1-6	CASSRDGPSPLHF	TGCGCCAGCTCGCGGGACGGCCCCTCACCCCTCCACTTT
TRBD2	TRBV29-1	few	TRBJ2-1	CSVLSLAGGSYNEQFF	TGCAGCGTTCTTTCTCTAGCGGGGGGCTCCTACAATGAGCAGTTCTTC
TRBD2	TRBV19	-	TRBJ2-7	CASSTSGYEQYF	TGTGCCAGTAGTACTAGCGGCTACGAGCAGTACTTC
-	TRBV3-1/TRBV3-2	-	TRBJ2-1	CASSQSLGEEQFF	TGTGCCAGCAGCCAGAGTCTTGGGGAAGAGCAGTTCTTC
TRBD2	TRBV5-1	-	TRBJ2-1	CASSGQGTSGSRTYNEQFF	TGCGCCAGCAGCGGACAAGGGACTAGCGGGAGTCGCACCTACAATGAGCAGTTCTTC